This T cell receptor beta chain is drawn from a study of identifying expanded T cells in peripheral blood. Study-level results: Over approximately two and four weeks, about 15 and 19 clones changed, versus roughly 1.1 between replicates. Clone count variance between approximately two-week samples rose with total template count.

Healthy donors had no documented immune events, such as infections, while sampled. To note about this clone: Antigen specificity is unknown.

TCRdb keeps only in-frame clones here, not all; method: immunoSEQ multiplex PCR. The sample yields approximately 80,000 clones, 84% seen once. Trimming took 6 bases from V and 2 from J; bases not matched to a gene: 4. CDR3 length: 15 amino acids. Germline values: CDR1 SGHAT, CDR2 FQNNGV. The specimen sequenced was blood. The receptor comes from a person aged 18 to 70 in good health. The chain joins TRBV11-2 to TRBJ2-3, with TRBD2 identical over 11 bases. The CDR3 DNA sequence: TGTGCCAGCAGGAGACTAGCGGGATTCACAGATACGCAGTATTTT. Translated, it gives CASRRLAGFTDTQYF.